In its sample, the clone carrying this TCR beta chain was seen a few times. Its target is unknown. This record comes from a study of CD8 T cells in ankylosing spondylitis. General study findings and limits: Peripheral blood held disease-linked clones only at relatively low frequency, and these were CD8+. Both synovial fluid and blood in reactive arthritis had previously been reported to carry some motif variants. Within matched ankylosing spondylitis synovial fluid, disease-linked clones were reportedly significantly enriched.

TCRdb passed the 5' RACE reads through MiXCR, listing each CDR3 protein once. The sample has approximately 100,000 distinct CDR3 sequences; 24% are singletons. The sample comprised synovial fluid, either unsorted or a sorted T cell fraction (not recorded which). The receptor was isolated from a male donor with ankylosing spondylitis.

CDR3 bases: TGTGCCAGCAGTCCGTTTAAGGGGGGGCCGGGGGAGACCCAGTACTTC. The encoded protein is CASSPFKGGPGETQYF. The chain joins TRBV6-1 to TRBJ2-5, with D tentatively TRBD2 (7 bases). The CDR3 spans 16 residues. CDR1 and CDR2 from the germline V gene are MNHNS and SASEGT. V lost 5 bases to trimming and J lost 5 bases, with 21 bases between them.